This passage covers 29 T cell receptor beta chains from one sample sequenced in a study of shared clonotypes between healthy human individuals (dated by TCRdb to the early 2020s). Libraries came from the immunoSEQ multiplex PCR assay. TCRdb re-hosts the immuneACCESS table, in-frame sequences only. Its copies lack some clones; in the studies checked, an unresolved V gene accounts for under half of them, and the cause for the rest is not known. In this sample the table shows more than 2,000,000 clones, around 94% of which occur a single time. The top ten constitute around 0.14% of the sample. The sample was naive CD4+ T cells sorted from blood. Per the publication, the cell subset or site label means: CD45RA+ positively selected. The receptors originated from a man between 18 and 29 years old in good health.

This sequence joins TRBV2 and TRBJ2-4; tentatively, D is TRBD1 or TRBD2 (5 bases each). Germline V gene lookup returns CDR1 SNHLY and CDR2 FYNNEI. The V gene lost 8 bases and the J gene lost 0 bases, with 20 bases spanning the gap. The CDR3 sequence is 17 residues long. The chain's CDR3 is CASLGDAGGLAKNIQYF. The CDR3 coding sequence is TGTGCCAGCCTGGGGGATGCGGGTGGTCTAGCCAAAAACATTCAGTACTTC.

The V call is TRBV19, the J call TRBJ1-2, with TRBD1 as a possible D gene (6 bases). This CDR3 comprises 14 residues. V dropped 7 bases and J dropped 4 bases, with 16 bases sitting between them. CDR1 is LNHDA, CDR2 SQIVND, per germline (reference sequence). The CDR3 DNA is TGTGCCAGTACCTGGACAGCTTCGGGCTATGGCTACACCTTC. This translates into CASTWTASGYGYTF.

This clone was seen just once. The V and J genes are TRBV6-1 and TRBJ1-5; D remains unclear. Germline CDR1 MNHNS, CDR2 SASEGT. V was trimmed by 3 bases and J by 4 bases, leaving 10 bases between them. The CDR3 totals 14 residues. CDR3 in DNA: TGTGCCAGCAGTGAGGACGGTCCTAATCAGCCCCAGCATTTT. It specifies CASSEDGPNQPQHF.

The CDR3, as DNA: TGTGCCAGCAGCTTAGCGGGGGAGGGCCGAAACATTCAGTACTTC. Translated, it gives CASSLAGEGRNIQYF. The gene calls are TRBV7-9 and TRBJ2-4; 7 bases line up with TRBD2. Germline V gene lookup returns CDR1 SEHNR and CDR2 FQNEAQ (reference sequence). Trimming took 0 bases from V and 6 from J; bases not matched to a gene: 5. The CDR3 contains 15 residues.

The chain uses TRBV19 and TRBJ2-1; TRBD2 agrees at 10 bases. CDR3 length: 14 residues. CDR1 is LNHDA and CDR2 is SQIVND in the germline V gene (reference sequence). The junction had 4 bases not matched to a gene; V was cut back by 4 bases and J by 7 bases. CDR3 sequence reads: CASSSLAGVNEQFF. Here the CDR3 DNA reads TGTGCCAGTAGTAGCCTAGCGGGAGTAAATGAGCAGTTCTTC.

This clone was observed a handful of times. Other DNA sequences within the sample encode an identical CDR3. This chain uses TRBV10-1 with TRBJ2-3; no firm D call. This CDR3 is built from 11 residues. Trimming took off 6 bases at V and 2 bases at J, with 3 bases between the two ends. Germline CDR1 reads WNHNN; CDR2 reads SYGVQD (reference sequence). CDR3 residues: CASSNTDTQYF. In DNA, the CDR3 is TGCGCCAGCAGCAACACAGATACGCAGTATTTT.

This chain connects TRBV5-4 to TRBJ2-3; D uncertain. CDR3 size: 16 residues. Trimming shortened V by 6 bases and J by 1 base, and 18 bases separated the two germline ends. Germline assignment: CDR1 SGHNT and CDR2 YYREEE (reference sequence). This CDR3 is CASTPFSSGGTDTQYF. CDR3 in DNA: TGTGCCAGCACTCCCTTTAGCTCGGGCGGCACAGATACGCAGTATTTT.

The chain uses TRBV6-1 and TRBJ1-2; no definite D call. This CDR3 contains 14 residues. Trimming left V 3 bases short and J 0 bases short, with 8 bases between. From germline, CDR1 is MNHNS and CDR2 SASEGT. CDR3 protein: CASSDGGANYGYTF. CDR3 coding DNA: TGTGCCAGCAGTGACGGCGGAGCTAACTATGGCTACACCTTC.

V and J are TRBV4-1 and TRBJ1-5, with TRBD1 matching 7 bases. The CDR3 totals 16 residues. Germline-derived CDR1 and CDR2 are MGHRA and YSYEKL. Germline trimming cut 4 bases from V and 3 bases from J; bases unmatched to any gene: 9. The CDR3 coding sequence is TGCGCCAGCAGCCCACACAGGGGCCCCCCCAATCAGCCCCAGCATTTT. Translation gives CASSPHRGPPNQPQHF.

Comment on this clone: Other DNA sequences within the sample encode an identical CDR3. The chain couples TRBV15 to TRBJ2-5; D is uncertain. From germline, CDR1 is LNHNV and CDR2 YYDKDF (reference sequence). This CDR3 has 13 amino acids. Trimming stripped 1 base from V and 5 bases from J, with 8 bases between. CDR3: CATSRGVQETQYF. The CDR3 region has the DNA TGTGCCACCAGCAGAGGTGTCCAGGAGACCCAGTACTTC.

This clone showed up just once. The chain employs TRBV7-2 and TRBJ2-7; TRBD2 matches 7 bases. The length of the CDR3 is 15 residues. Germline V lookup: CDR1 SGHTA, CDR2 FQGNSA. The ends lost 1 base at V and 5 bases at J; junction bases unmatched: 8. For the CDR3, the DNA is TGTGCCAGCAGCTTAGGCACCACGAGCGGGAACGAGCAGTACTTC. It is translated as CASSLGTTSGNEQYF. The whole variable domain, remainder taken from reference TRBV7-2 and TRBJ2-7, is GAGVSQSPSNKVTEKGKDVELRCDPISGHTALYWYRQSLGQGLEFLIYFQGNSAPDKSGLPSDRFSAERTGGSVSTLTIQRTQQEDSAVYLCASSLGTTSGNEQYFGPGTRLTVT.

With respect to this clone: Other DNA sequences from this sample encode an identical CDR3 as well. This chain uses TRBV10-3 with TRBJ2-5; weak D call: TRBD1 (6 bases). Germline loops: CDR1 ENHRY, CDR2 SYGVKD. The CDR3 covers 15 residues. V was clipped by 0 bases and J by 2 bases, with 10 bases between them. In nucleotides, the CDR3 is TGTGCCATCAGTGAGTCAGGGACAAGACAAGAGACCCAGTACTTC. It yields the protein CAISESGTRQETQYF.

This chain links TRBV2 with TRBJ1-2; a possible D gene is TRBD1 (6 bases). Germline V gene lookup returns CDR1 SNHLY and CDR2 FYNNEI. The CDR3 has 13 amino acids. V was pared by 5 bases and J by 8 bases, with 15 bases between. The CDR3 loop is CASSRTGSEGYTF. CDR3 sequence (DNA): TGTGCCAGCAGTCGTACAGGGTCAGAGGGCTACACCTTC.

The chain employs TRBV5-1 and TRBJ2-2; D is unclear. Trimming shortened V by 6 bases and J by 3 bases, and 12 bases separated the two germline ends. Germline CDR1 reads SGHRS; CDR2 reads YFSETQ. The CDR3 consists of 14 residues. The CDR3 region has the DNA TGCGCCAGCAAGGTGGGCACAGACACCGGGGAGCTGTTTTTT. This translates into CASKVGTDTGELFF.

Note on this clone: Other nucleotide sequences from this sample produce the same CDR3. The rearrangement links TRBV7-2 to TRBJ1-1; a weak D match, TRBD1 (6 bases). This CDR3 spans 15 amino acids. The ends were cut back, 4 bases at V and 0 bases at J, with 12 bases in the middle. Germline V gives CDR1 SGHTA, CDR2 FQGNSA. This chain's CDR3 is CASSSATGLNTEAFF. CDR3 sequence (DNA): TGTGCCAGCAGCTCGGCTACAGGGTTGAACACTGAAGCTTTCTTT. Full variable domain (remainder filled in from reference TRBV7-2 and TRBJ1-1): GAGVSQSPSNKVTEKGKDVELRCDPISGHTALYWYRQSLGQGLEFLIYFQGNSAPDKSGLPSDRFSAERTGGSVSTLTIQRTQQEDSAVYLCASSSATGLNTEAFFGQGTRLTVV.

V usage is TRBV6-5 and J usage is TRBJ1-3; tentatively, D is TRBD1 (6 bases). This CDR3 is built from 14 residues. The germline gives CDR1 MNHEY, CDR2 SVGAGI. V was trimmed by 6 bases and J by 5 bases, leaving 14 bases between them. The CDR3 sequence: CASRPAGARNTIYF. Written as DNA, the CDR3 is TGTGCCAGCAGGCCGGCGGGGGCAAGAAACACCATATATTTT.

The gene calls are TRBV30 and TRBJ2-1; TRBD2 agrees at 9 bases. J lost 8 bases, V lost 1 base, and 6 bases had no gene match. Germline CDR1 is GTSNPN and CDR2 is SVGIG (reference sequence). This CDR3 has 14 amino acids. CDR3 DNA sequence: TGTGCCTGGAGTGGGGGACTAGCCGTGGATGAGCAGTTCTTC. Its protein product is CAWSGGLAVDEQFF.

The V call is TRBV7-2, the J call TRBJ2-3, with 8 bases lining up with TRBD2. J lost 0 bases, V lost 6 bases, and 2 bases had no gene match. Germline CDR1 SGHTA, CDR2 FQGNSA. This CDR3 region has 14 residues. The CDR3 is CASRERESTDTQYF. The CDR3 DNA reads as TGTGCCAGCAGAGAGCGGGAGAGCACAGATACGCAGTATTTT.

This clone has only a few counts. The chain couples TRBV30 to TRBJ2-7, with D unclear. The CDR3 extends over 12 amino acids. The germline V and J ends were trimmed by 2 bases and 0 bases, with 5 bases remaining between them. The V gene's germline CDR1 is GTSNPN and CDR2 SVGIG (reference sequence). CDR3 in DNA: TGTGCCTGGAGTTCGAGCTCCTACGAGCAGTACTTC. Translated: CAWSSSSYEQYF.

There are a few counts of this clone. The chain carries TRBV11-2 and TRBJ2-7; 8 nucleotides line up with TRBD1. This CDR3 has 17 residues. V shed 1 base, J shed 5 bases, and the junction held 13 bases outside the gene matches. Per germline, CDR1 SGHAT and CDR2 FQNNGV. The chain's CDR3 is CASSLVSFGQGGNEQYF. Here the CDR3 DNA reads TGTGCCAGCAGCTTAGTAAGTTTTGGACAGGGAGGCAACGAGCAGTACTTC.

The V and J genes are TRBV5-8 and TRBJ2-6, with 11 bases aligning to TRBD1. V trimming: 5 bases; J trimming: 0 bases; junction bases outside the gene matches: 4. The CDR3 has 17 amino acids. Looked up from germline, CDR1 is SGHTS and CDR2 is YDEGEE. CDR3 DNA: TGTGCCAGCAGGCTGGGGACAGGGGGCTCTGGGGCCAACGTCCTGACTTTC. Amino acid sequence: CASRLGTGGSGANVLTF.

A single count supports this clone. The V gene is TRBV30, the J gene TRBJ1-2, with TRBD1 identical over 9 bases. The CDR3 extends over 16 amino acids. Germline lookup yields CDR1 GTSNPN and CDR2 SVGIG (reference sequence). Germline trimming cut 4 bases from V and 6 bases from J; bases unmatched to any gene: 15. In DNA form, the CDR3 reads TGTGCCTGGATACAGAGCCGGGACAGGGTAATCCATGGCTACACCTTC. Its translation is CAWIQSRDRVIHGYTF. The complete variable domain, with remaining parts taken from reference TRBV30 and TRBJ1-2, reads SQTIHQWPATLVQPVGSPLSLECTVEGTSNPNLYWYRQAAGRGLQLLFYSVGIGQISSEVPQNLSASRPQDRQFILSSKKLLLSDSGFYLCAWIQSRDRVIHGYTFGSGTRLTVV.

The V and J genes are TRBV7-8 and TRBJ1-5; TRBD1 matches 8 bases. The V gene end was trimmed by 1 base and the J gene end by 3 bases; junction bases not matched to a gene: 5. Germline loops: CDR1 SGHVS, CDR2 FQNEAQ. The length of the CDR3 is 16 residues. DNA of the CDR3: TGTGCCAGCAGCTTAGATAACAGGGGGGTCAATCAGCCCCAGCATTTT. Translation gives CASSLDNRGVNQPQHF.

For this clone: Other DNA sequences in the sample encode the same CDR3. CDR3 sequence reads: CASSPGANVLTF. The CDR3 coding sequence is TGTGCCAGCTCACCTGGGGCCAACGTCCTGACTTTC. V and J are TRBV6-5 and TRBJ2-6; D gene unclear. V dropped 8 bases and J dropped 2 bases, with 4 bases sitting between them. From germline, CDR1 is MNHEY and CDR2 SVGAGI. CDR3 length equals 12 residues.

With regard to this clone: This CDR3 is also generated by other DNA sequences in the sample. The rearrangement uses TRBV7-9 and TRBJ2-7; D not certain. The CDR3 is 12 amino acids. V was shortened by 3 bases and J by 5 bases, with 8 bases between the two germline ends. The germline V gene has CDR1 SEHNR and CDR2 FQNEAQ (reference sequence). The CDR3 region has the DNA TGTGCCAGCAGCTTGGTAGGCCACGAGCAGTACTTC. This encodes CASSLVGHEQYF.

The rearrangement joins TRBV7-9 to TRBJ1-3, with a weak D call TRBD1 (5 bases). V was pared by 4 bases and J by 3 bases, with 16 bases between. Germline lookup yields CDR1 SEHNR and CDR2 FQNEAQ (reference sequence). The CDR3 consists of 16 residues. CDR3 amino acids: CASSSSGGGSGNTIYF. The CDR3 DNA is TGTGCCAGCAGCTCCTCGGGCGGGGGAAGTGGAAACACCATATATTTT.

DNA of the CDR3: TGTGCCATCAGTGTGGAGAACACAGATACGCAGTATTTT. It specifies CAISVENTDTQYF. The gene calls are TRBV10-3 and TRBJ2-3; D gene unclear. In germline, CDR1 is ENHRY, CDR2 SYGVKD. V was shortened by 4 bases and J by 2 bases, with 7 bases between the two germline ends. The CDR3 has 13 residues.

V gene TRBV25-1 combines with J gene TRBJ2-4, with D unclear. Germline CDR1 and CDR2: MGHDK and SYGVNS. The V end was cut by 1 base, the J end by 1 base, with 8 bases between. This CDR3 spans 15 amino acids. CDR3 loop: CASSESAKAKNIQYF. CDR3 DNA sequence: TGTGCCAGCAGTGAATCGGCAAAGGCCAAAAACATTCAGTACTTC.

This rearrangement joins TRBV6-6 to TRBJ2-2, with 9 bases aligning to TRBD1. The germline CDR1 and CDR2 sequences are MNHNY and SVGAGI (reference sequence). This CDR3 has 15 residues. V was pared by 5 bases and J by 4 bases, with 5 bases of the junction left unmatched. The CDR3: CASSTGQGPTGELFF. The CDR3 nucleotides read TGTGCCAGCAGTACAGGACAGGGGCCCACCGGGGAGCTGTTTTTT.